A selection of T cell receptor beta chains follows, all from one sample in a study of radiotherapy plus CTLA-4 blockade in lung cancer. Profiled with immunoSEQ multiplex PCR; TCRdb holds only in-frame clones, not every one. Among more than 75,000 clones, roughly 86% were seen once, and the ten largest hold approximately 0.9%. The specimen was peripheral blood, collected from a patient treated with radiotherapy plus ipilimumab. The origin of the receptors is a human donor with non-small cell lung cancer who had stable disease on radiotherapy plus ipilimumab. CDR3s leave out the opening cysteine and the closing phenylalanine or tryptophan. Clone size is shown for a subset of rows, as once, few, many or a class of expanded clone.

>once|TRBV28|TRBJ2-5
ASSRHGVEGTQY
>NA|TRBV9|TRBJ1-1
ASSVGRGRGAEAF
>NA|TRBV2|TRBJ2-5
ASTARGIFETQY
>NA|TRBV29-1|TRBJ1-1
SVPDRYEEAF
>NA|TRBV7-8|TRBJ1-2
ASSLTTGYNYGYT
>NA|TRBV19|TRBJ1-2
ASSPEVDNFGYT
>once|TRBV29-1|TRBJ2-7
SVEGGPYEQY
>NA|TRBV28|TRBJ2-5
ASSLSTGARETQY
>NA|TRBV6-5|TRBJ2-7
ASSYRRTPTYEQY
>few|TRBV9|TRBJ2-5
ASSGGGDFKTQY
>NA|TRBV30|TRBJ2-7
AWSVRGLKKQY
>NA|TRBV27|TRBJ1-5
ASRQGYGNQPQH
>NA|TRBV18|TRBJ2-5
ASSFSTPNTQY
>NA|TRBV2|TRBJ2-5
ASTPGLRETQY
>once|TRBV11-2|TRBJ2-6
ASSFIRGSGANVLT